This T cell receptor (beta chain) appears in the sequencing data of a study of response to subunit inactivated influenza vaccine. The CDR3 spans 13 residues. V was trimmed by 5 bases and J by 0 bases, leaving 4 bases between them. Germline V gives CDR1 MNHEY, CDR2 SMNVEV (reference sequence). TCRdb itself ran the RT-PCR reads through MiXCR, one entry per CDR3 protein. Among around 600,000 distinct CDR3 sequences, about 11% were seen once, and the ten largest hold 9.5% to 11%. This clonotype was detected only a few times. The sample also formed part of further work on T cells expressing NK-cell markers. This second report adds: 5'RACE template switching with UMIs generated TCR beta cDNA.

The chain joins TRBV27 to TRBJ2-2; D not resolved. Here the sequenced sample was PBMCs from blood, taken on the day of vaccination. This clonotype was sampled from a man aged 50 to 59 who received an inactivated influenza vaccine. The CDR3 DNA reads TGTGCCAGCAGTGTCTCGAACACCGGGGAGCTGTTTTTT. Protein: CASSVSNTGELFF.